These 8 T cell receptor beta chains were all obtained from the same sample, sequenced in a study of OX40 agonist ivuxolimab in advanced cancers. Data came from immunoSEQ multiplex PCR; TCRdb stores just in-frame clones and leaves some out. The profile shows about 48,000 clones, nearly 85% of them singletons. Sequenced material: CD4+ or CD8+ T cells sorted from blood, taken in a trial of the OX40 agonist ivuxolimab. The receptors originated from an adult with an advanced solid tumor such as melanoma, head and neck, liver or kidney cancer.

The chain recombines TRBV5-1 with TRBJ1-6, with 8 bases identical to TRBD1. The CDR3 length is 15 residues. V shed 3 bases, J shed 4 bases, and the junction held 3 bases outside the gene matches. Germline loops: CDR1 SGHRS, CDR2 YFSETQ. CDR3 loop: CASSSGQAYNSPLHF. The CDR3 coding sequence is TGCGCCAGCAGCTCGGGACAGGCTTATAATTCACCCCTCCACTTT.

V and J are TRBV18 and TRBJ1-4; no clear D gene. Germline assignment: CDR1 KGHSH and CDR2 LQKENI. The CDR3 consists of 14 residues. The ends were cut back, 5 bases at V and 6 bases at J, with 13 bases in the middle. The CDR3 nucleotides are TGTGCCAGCTCATCCGGGTCCGTTTATGAAAAACTGTTTTTT. Protein: CASSSGSVYEKLFF.

The chain carries TRBV19 and TRBJ1-1; the D is unclear. Germline loops: CDR1 LNHDA, CDR2 SQIVND (reference sequence). The CDR3 runs 13 residues. V lost 7 bases, J lost 0 bases, and 9 bases lay in between. CDR3 sequence: CASKAYMNTEAFF. The CDR3 DNA reads TGTGCCAGTAAGGCTTACATGAACACTGAAGCTTTCTTT.

The rearrangement uses TRBV6-5 and TRBJ2-7; possibly TRBD1 for D (7 bases). Germline V lookup: CDR1 MNHEY, CDR2 SVGAGI. V gave up 7 bases and J gave up 3 bases, with 16 bases separating them. The CDR3 totals 14 residues. The CDR3 DNA reads as TGTGCCAGCAAAGAACGACAGGGACTCTACGAGCAGTACTTC. It codes for CASKERQGLYEQYF.

The rearrangement links TRBV10-3 to TRBJ2-1; TRBD2 aligns across 10 bases. Germline V gene data show CDR1 as ENHRY and CDR2 as SYGVKD. V was pared by 5 bases and J by 9 bases, with 10 bases of the junction left unmatched. The CDR3 extends over 15 amino acids. The CDR3: CAISWTSGTAGEQFF. As DNA, the CDR3 is TGTGCCATCAGTTGGACTAGCGGAACCGCGGGTGAGCAGTTCTTC.

This clone was counted a single time. The chain couples TRBV7-2 to TRBJ1-6, with TRBD1 matching over 7 bases. Germline CDR1 reads SGHTA; CDR2 reads FQGNSA. Trimming at V came to 5 bases and at J to 2 bases, leaving 6 bases not matched to a gene. This CDR3 has 16 amino acids. CDR3 protein: CASSRGGGTYNSPLHF. The DNA for the CDR3 is TGTGCCAGCAGCCGAGGGGGCGGCACCTATAATTCACCCCTCCACTTT.

The chain links TRBV6-1 to TRBJ1-2; TRBD1 is a possible D gene (5 bases). This CDR3 is built from 17 residues. The V end was cut by 1 base, the J end by 3 bases, with 18 bases between. Germline V gene lookup returns CDR1 MNHNS and CDR2 SASEGT. CDR3 nucleotide sequence: TGTGCCAGCAGTGAAGAAGAAGGGTTGGGGGGTCACTATGGCTACACCTTC. This gives the protein CASSEEEGLGGHYGYTF.

This chain links TRBV7-9 with TRBJ2-7, with D tentatively TRBD1 (6 bases). The germline V gene has CDR1 SEHNR and CDR2 FQNEAQ (reference sequence). V lost 5 bases and J lost 2, with 10 bases in between. The CDR3 spans 13 residues. The CDR3 DNA reads as TGTGCCAGCAGCCCGACAGGACCCTACGAGCAGTACTTC. Protein: CASSPTGPYEQYF.